The present entry profiles one TCR beta chain with its context. This clonotype was found many times. Its antigen remains unidentified. One base away there is no much larger clone; base qualities are not given. This specimen comes from a study of early T cells in non-severe SARS-CoV-2 infection (dated by TCRdb to about 2021). Regarding the study in general: Bulk RNA from unsorted whole blood was used for TCR sequencing, so alpha and beta chains could not be paired. Beyond this particular receptor, the publication reports: Matching against VDJdb was skewed toward anti-spike CD8 responses, likely underestimated virus-specific expansions, and missed private and CD4 specificities.

CDR3 length: 12 amino acids, cysteine to phenylalanine. Only CDR3 DNA is held: 36 bases, read in frame from base 1. The trim is 6 bases for V and 5 bases for J, with a gap of 9 bases between the germline ends. A case-control design nested within a healthcare worker cohort in London, UK, was used, with weekly nasopharyngeal swab PCR tests and blood sampling performed. Healthcare workers were recruited between 23 and 31 March 2020, during the week of the UK lockdown, and were followed weekly for up to about 15 weeks. Library preparation employed 5' RACE. Sequencing used a NextSeq 500. In the TCR library protocol, unique molecular identifiers were attached to individual cDNA molecules to correct for PCR bias and sequencing error. Both TCR alpha and beta chains were sequenced, and tight co-correlation was observed between alpha and beta sequence abundances in each sample. Processing in the source paper ran as follows. Decombinator V4 was used to perform V gene, J gene and CDR3 annotation of TCR sequences. TCRs were defined as expanded if a significant change between any two time points was detected under a Poisson model with p below 0.0001. TCR abundances were normalised to the total number of TCRs sequenced per sample and expressed as counts per million. MAIT TCRs were defined by TRAV1-2 paired with TRAJ12, TRAJ20 or TRAJ33, and iNKT TCRs by TRAV10 paired with TRAJ18. VDJdb, accessed on 1 November 2021, was searched for TCRs annotated for CMV, EBV and SARS-CoV-2, and TCRs annotated for more than one antigen were excluded. Clones were called with MiXCR by TCRdb after fastp trimmed the public reads at Q25, and only in-frame beta chains were retained. Here each entry gathers all rows of one CDR3 protein and keeps the most common genes and DNA. The V and J calls here are based on TCRdb, not the publication. In this sample the table shows under 35,000 distinct CDR3 sequences, approximately 4.3% of which occur a single time. The ten largest clones represent 9% to 14% of the sample.

The chain was built from TRBV12-3 or TRBV12-4 and TRBJ2-3; TRBD1 is a possible D gene, resting on 5 matching bases. This receptor was obtained from an adult who was a healthcare worker with PCR-confirmed SARS-CoV-2 infection or an uninfected control (not recorded which). Sequenced sample: whole blood. The bases read TGTGCCAGCAGCCCTAGGGGAGATACGCAGTATTTT. Its coded protein is CASSPRGDTQYF.